A single sample is the source of the 21 T cell receptor beta chains below, sequenced in a study of CD8+ T cells in alopecia areata. Treatment meaning: oral pan-JAK inhibitor, 5-10 mg twice daily. Investigators isolated RNA and reverse transcribed it into cDNA to act as the sequencing template. Repertoires were generated with immunoSEQ multiplex PCR, while TCRdb's copy carries only in-frame clones and drops some. The sample lists under 200,000 clones; about three fifths were seen once. The material was CD4+ T cells sorted from blood, obtained at week 4, from a patient treated with tofacitinib. The receptors here all came from a human donor with alopecia areata.

The genes are TRBV7-6 and TRBJ2-7; D is unresolved. V was trimmed by 5 bases and J by 6 bases, leaving 14 bases between them. From germline, CDR1 is SGHVS and CDR2 FNYEAQ. The CDR3 contains 13 residues. The DNA of the CDR3 is TGTGCCAGCAGCGTGTCACGCAAGCGCGAGCAGTACTTC. Its translation: CASSVSRKREQYF. Together with reference TRBV7-6 and TRBJ2-7, the CDR3 gives the full variable domain: GAGVSQSPRYKVTKRGQDVALRCDPISGHVSLYWYRQALGQGPEFLTYFNYEAQQDKSGLPNDRFSAERPEGSISTLTIQRTEQRDSAMYRCASSVSRKREQYFGPGTRLTVT.

V usage is TRBV9 and J usage is TRBJ2-7; D possibly matches TRBD1 or TRBD2 (5 bases each). From germline, CDR1 is SGDLS and CDR2 YYNGEE. The CDR3 sequence is 15 residues long. With 2 bases removed from V and 3 bases from J, the gap between germline ends came to 15 bases. The DNA for the CDR3 is TGTGCCAGCAGCGTGCGACCAGGTGGGGGCTACGAGCAGTACTTC. It is translated as CASSVRPGGGYEQYF.

The chain has TRBV27 and TRBJ2-5, with D unresolved. The CDR3 runs 14 residues. V gave up 2 bases and J gave up 0 bases, with 7 bases separating them. Germline CDR1 MNHEY, CDR2 SMNVEV (reference sequence). For the CDR3, the DNA is TGTGCCAGCAGTTTAGGGTCCCACCAAGAGACCCAGTACTTC. Translated: CASSLGSHQETQYF.

The chain has TRBV14 and TRBJ2-5, with D possibly being TRBD1 (6 bases). V lost 2 bases and J lost 4, with 17 bases in between. Germline V lookup: CDR1 SGHDN, CDR2 FVKESK. The CDR3 sequence is 16 residues long. The CDR3: CASSQRTRARGETQYF. CDR3 nucleotide sequence: TGTGCCAGCAGCCAAAGAACAAGAGCCAGGGGAGAGACCCAGTACTTC.

Only a few counts were recorded for this clone. The J gene is TRBJ2-1, the V gene TRBV29-1, with TRBD2 identical over 9 bases. This CDR3 contains 17 residues. After removal of 7 bases from V and 0 bases from J, the junction contained 13 bases not matched to a gene. Germline CDR1 and CDR2: SQVTM and ANQGSEA. CDR3 sequence reads: CSAGGGAAKSSYNEQFF. DNA of the CDR3: TGCAGCGCAGGCGGGGGGGCAGCAAAGAGCTCCTACAATGAGCAGTTCTTC.

This clone was recorded once. The chain couples TRBV5-1 to TRBJ2-5; 8 nucleotides match TRBD1. Germline-derived CDR1 and CDR2 are SGHRS and YFSETQ. The CDR3 is 15 residues long. V shed 4 bases and J 4 bases; nucleotides not matched to a gene: 9. This chain's CDR3 is CASSPSLDRGETQYF. CDR3 nucleotide sequence: TGCGCCAGCAGCCCATCCTTAGACAGGGGAGAGACCCAGTACTTC.

The V and J genes are TRBV29-1 and TRBJ2-5, with D perhaps TRBD2 (6 bases). Trimming removed 3 bases from V and 2 bases from J, with 19 bases in between. The CDR3 has 16 residues. CDR1 is SQVTM, CDR2 ANQGSEA, per germline. Here the CDR3 reads CSVDPLGGAEQETQYF. The CDR3 DNA sequence: TGCAGCGTTGACCCACTGGGCGGGGCAGAACAAGAGACCCAGTACTTC.

The chain is built from TRBV15 and TRBJ1-5; 8 positions match TRBD1. The CDR3 spans 15 residues. Trimming cost V 0 bases and J 8 bases; bases outside gene matches: 6. The germline V gene encodes CDR1 LNHNV and CDR2 YYDKDF (reference sequence). The CDR3: CATSRDLDRGKPQHF. CDR3 nucleotides: TGTGCCACCAGCAGAGATCTCGACAGGGGCAAGCCCCAGCATTTT.

The chain is built from TRBV7-2 and TRBJ2-1, with 12 bases lining up with TRBD2. V lost 5 bases to trimming and J lost 4 bases; unmatched junction nucleotides: 6. There are 16 residues in the CDR3. Germline lookup yields CDR1 SGHTA and CDR2 FQGNSA. CDR3 sequence: CASSALAGGLYNEQFF. The CDR3 nucleotides read TGTGCCAGCAGCGCCCTAGCGGGGGGGCTTTACAATGAGCAGTTCTTC.

In its sample, this clone was seen once. J is TRBJ2-1 and V is TRBV11-1; no clear D. Germline CDR1 is SGHAT and CDR2 is FQDESV (reference sequence). V lost 3 bases and J 5 bases, leaving 5 bases between the germline ends. CDR3 size: 12 residues. DNA of the CDR3: TGTGCCAGCAGCTTGATCGACAATGAGCAGTTCTTC. Its protein is CASSLIDNEQFF.

This clone was counted between two and nine times. The chain is built from TRBV4-1 and TRBJ2-1; 9 bases are a match to TRBD1. Germline V gene data show CDR1 as MGHRA and CDR2 as YSYEKL. The CDR3 extends over 14 amino acids. The J segment lost 13 bases and the V segment lost 2 bases, leaving 9 bases of the junction unmatched. DNA of the CDR3: TGCGCCAGCAGCCAAACAGGGGGCGATTCCGCCCAGTTCTTC. Translating gives CASSQTGGDSAQFF.

This sequence joins TRBV5-8 and TRBJ2-5, with a tentative D call TRBD2 (5 bases). Germline CDR1 is SGHTS and CDR2 is YDEGEE. V gave up 1 base and J gave up 4 bases, with 8 bases separating them. CDR3 size: 13 residues. For the CDR3, the DNA is TGTGCCAGCAGCTTGTTCCGGGGAGAGACCCAGTACTTC. Translated: CASSLFRGETQYF.

This clone was seen a handful of times. The rearrangement joins TRBV2 to TRBJ2-1, with a possible D match to TRBD2 (6 bases). Per the germline V gene, CDR1 is SNHLY and CDR2 is FYNNEI. CDR3 length equals 14 residues. Trimming stripped 7 bases from V and 4 bases from J, with 14 bases between. The CDR3 here is CASTSGTSYNEQFF. For the CDR3, the DNA is TGTGCCAGCACGTCCGGGACTTCTTACAATGAGCAGTTCTTC.

The V and J genes are TRBV4-1 and TRBJ1-2; D not resolved. CDR3 length: 14 residues. Germline V gene sequence: CDR1 MGHRA, CDR2 YSYEKL. The V end lost 3 bases, the J end lost 3 bases, and 11 bases lay between the germline ends. DNA of the CDR3: TGCGCCAGCAGCCATGAAAAGGGTGACTATGGCTACACCTTC. It is translated as CASSHEKGDYGYTF.

This clone was detected only once. The junction and the germline gene differ at one end; a read error may be behind it. This rearrangement joins TRBV5-1 to TRBJ2-3; the match to TRBD2 covers 7 bases. The length of the CDR3 is 15 residues. Per the germline V gene, CDR1 is SGHRS and CDR2 is YFSETQ. The CDR3 region is CASSLVGGNTDTRYF. The CDR3, as DNA: TGCGCCAGCAGCTTGGTCGGGGGGAACACAGATACGCGGTATTTT.

The chain combines TRBV4-1 with TRBJ1-2, with 10 bases that match TRBD1. Germline lookup yields CDR1 MGHRA and CDR2 YSYEKL. This CDR3 has 14 residues. V lost 1 base, J lost 8 bases, and 4 bases stayed unmatched. The chain's CDR3 is CASSQAGTGVGYTF. The CDR3 DNA reads TGCGCCAGCAGCCAAGCCGGGACAGGGGTCGGCTACACCTTC.

V is TRBV7-9 and J is TRBJ1-1; 7 nucleotides align to TRBD1. V trimming: 5 bases; J trimming: 5 bases; junction bases outside the gene matches: 11. Germline CDR1 SEHNR, CDR2 FQNEAQ (reference sequence). The CDR3 spans 15 residues. The CDR3 protein is CASSPGQTLWTEAFF. In DNA, the CDR3 is TGTGCCAGCAGCCCGGGACAGACCCTGTGGACTGAAGCTTTCTTT.

This clone appeared a few times. The V call is TRBV20-1, the J call TRBJ2-5; D gene uncertain. The CDR3 length is 11 residues. Germline values: CDR1 DFQATT, CDR2 SNEGSKA (reference sequence). The V and J ends lost 2 bases and 4 bases respectively, with 5 bases between them. In nucleotides, the CDR3 is TGCAGTGCTAGACATGGAGAGACCCAGTACTTC. Its translation: CSARHGETQYF.

This clone was seen more than once but under ten times. The rearrangement joins TRBV30 to TRBJ2-5; D is ambiguous. V was clipped by 3 bases and J by 0 bases, with 5 bases between them. The germline gives CDR1 GTSNPN, CDR2 SVGIG (reference sequence). The CDR3 loop spans 12 amino acids. DNA for the CDR3: TGTGCCTGGAGGCAGGACCAAGAGACCCAGTACTTC. This codes for CAWRQDQETQYF.

This chain uses TRBV20-1 with TRBJ1-4; weak D call: TRBD1 (6 bases). V gave up 4 bases and J gave up 11 bases, with 11 bases separating them. The CDR3 has 11 amino acids. Per the germline V gene, CDR1 is DFQATT and CDR2 is SNEGSKA (reference sequence). The CDR3 DNA sequence: TGCAGTGCTAAACAGGGCTCTAAACTGTTTTTT. Translation: CSAKQGSKLFF.

The chain carries TRBV6-5 and TRBJ1-1, with D unresolved. The CDR3 covers 13 residues. In germline, CDR1 is MNHEY, CDR2 SVGAGI. With 2 bases removed from V and 5 bases from J, the gap between germline ends came to 9 bases. The CDR3 DNA reads as TGTGCCAGCAGTTACGTCGCGGAAACTGAAGCTTTCTTT. It specifies CASSYVAETEAFF.